This T cell receptor (beta chain) was retrieved from a study of OX40 agonist ivuxolimab in advanced cancers. Looking at the study overall: Partial responses were achieved by three patients, of whom one had hepatocellular carcinoma and two had cutaneous melanoma.

Worth noting for this clone: The antigen is undetermined.

The data were produced by immunoSEQ multiplex PCR, yet TCRdb's version contains in-frame clones alone and is incomplete. Of some 65,000 clones listed, over 75% are singletons. Points from the study as a whole: Expanded clones were, on average, more numerous among CD8+ T cells than CD4+. Several nonresponders also turned out to have low normalized T-cell clonal expansion.

The germline V gene encodes CDR1 MNHEY and CDR2 SMNVEV (reference sequence). Trimming removed 8 bases from V and 5 bases from J, with 13 bases in between. CDR3 size: 14 residues. J is TRBJ1-6 and V is TRBV27; D remains unclear. The TCR comes from an adult with an advanced solid tumor such as melanoma, head and neck, liver or kidney cancer. This sample comprised CD4+ or CD8+ T cells sorted from blood, obtained in a trial of the OX40 agonist ivuxolimab. The CDR3 region has the DNA TGTGCCAGCCGCGGCCAGTGGGATAATTCACCCCTCCACTTT. Translation gives CASRGQWDNSPLHF.